Reported below is one T cell receptor beta chain. The CDR3 has 14 residues. The germline V gene encodes CDR1 LNHNV and CDR2 YYDKDF (reference sequence). J was trimmed by 12 bases and V by 0 bases; bases with no gene match: 7. This specimen belongs to a study of blood T cell repertoires in COVID-19. Profiled with immunoSEQ multiplex PCR; TCRdb holds only in-frame clones, not every one. Here the sample spans 150,000 or so clones, approximately 79% being singletons. This TCR was sampled from a woman between 40 and 55 years old with COVID-19, enrolled during active disease. This chain joins TRBV15 and TRBJ2-1; TRBD2 aligns across 8 bases. The sequencing sample was made of peripheral blood. The CDR3 region is CATSRDGTGRGQFF. The CDR3 bases are TGTGCCACCAGCAGAGATGGGACCGGGAGGGGGCAGTTCTTC.